This T cell receptor (beta chain) stems from a study of blood T cell repertoires in COVID-19. For the study at large: From the United States, Italy and Spain came samples of acute and convalescent COVID-19.

Method: immunoSEQ multiplex PCR; TCRdb's copy keeps in-frame clones and lacks some. The sample records 250,000 to 300,000 clones, around 91% being singletons. Germline-derived CDR1 and CDR2 are SNHLY and FYNNEI. The CDR3 is 12 residues long. With 4 bases clipped from V and 6 bases from J, the junction kept 1 base outside the gene matches. The sequence was obtained from a woman in her fifties or sixties with acute or convalescent COVID-19. Sequencing used peripheral blood. V and J are TRBV2 and TRBJ2-7, with 9 bases aligning to TRBD1. CDR3 protein: CASSGQGGEQYF. The CDR3 DNA reads TGTGCCAGCAGTGGACAGGGGGGCGAGCAGTACTTC.